This TCR beta chain was sequenced in a study of control samples from healthy donors and cancer patients. Trimming shortened V by 3 bases and J by 4 bases, and 15 bases separated the two germline ends. In germline, CDR1 is SNHLY, CDR2 FYNNEI. This CDR3 has 15 residues. The repertoire was sequenced with immunoSEQ multiplex PCR; TCRdb's copy has only in-frame clones and lacks some. The top ten hold roughly 3.2% of the sample, which has 130,000 to 150,000 clones, 91% seen once. The sample comprised blood. V gene TRBV2 combines with J gene TRBJ1-1; possible D gene TRBD1, 6 bases. This sequence originates from a man between 25 and 39 years old in good health. In nucleotides, the CDR3 is TGTGCCAGCAGTGAGAGGGGGGCGCCCGGCACTGAAGCTTTCTTT. As protein: CASSERGAPGTEAFF.